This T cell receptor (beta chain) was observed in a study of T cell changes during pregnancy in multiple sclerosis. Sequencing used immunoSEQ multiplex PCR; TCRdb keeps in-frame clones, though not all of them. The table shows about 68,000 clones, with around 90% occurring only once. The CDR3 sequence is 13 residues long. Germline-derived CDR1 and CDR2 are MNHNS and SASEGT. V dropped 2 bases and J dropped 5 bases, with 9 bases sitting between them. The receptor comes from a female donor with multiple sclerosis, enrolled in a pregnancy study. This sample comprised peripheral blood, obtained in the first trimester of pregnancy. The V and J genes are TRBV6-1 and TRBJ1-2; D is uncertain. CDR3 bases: TGTGCCAGCAGTGAATTCACTGATTATGGCTACACCTTC. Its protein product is CASSEFTDYGYTF.